This is a list of T cell receptor beta chains from one sample in a study of T cells in Graves' hyperthyroidism and ophthalmopathy. Each CDR3 protein gets one entry after TCRdb re-called the multiplex PCR reads with MiXCR. Of about 740,000 distinct CDR3 sequences in the sample, 14% were seen once. Material: blood. These receptor sequences come from a woman aged 18-29 years with Graves' hyperthyroidism. Both conserved end residues are part of each CDR3. The order of the fields is clone size, V gene, J gene, CDR3 protein. Expanded clones are given a class, and other clones once, few, many or no size at all.

clone size: few
V gene: TRBV24-1
J gene: TRBJ1-5
CDR3 protein: CATSDKMPPTRPQHF

clone size: few
V gene: TRBV5-8
J gene: TRBJ1-3
CDR3 protein: CASSLRGGGNTIYF

clone size: many
V gene: TRBV30
J gene: TRBJ2-3
CDR3 protein: CAWNSGFTDTQYF

clone size: NA
V gene: TRBV6-5
J gene: TRBJ2-7
CDR3 protein: CASSYDRGTWGCEQYF

clone size: many
V gene: TRBV28
J gene: TRBJ2-3
CDR3 protein: CASSGFTDTQYF

clone size: NA
V gene: TRBV4-1
J gene: TRBJ2-7
CDR3 protein: CASSHPASGRYEQYF

clone size: NA
V gene: TRBV6-5
J gene: TRBJ2-1
CDR3 protein: CASSYPGQGFPSSYNEQFF

clone size: NA
V gene: TRBV30
J gene: TRBJ1-1
CDR3 protein: CAWRVMGEAFF

clone size: once
V gene: TRBV29-1
J gene: TRBJ2-7
CDR3 protein: CSVVSMTGPTYEQYF

clone size: NA
V gene: TRBV7-9
J gene: TRBJ1-1
CDR3 protein: CASSDRDRVENTEAFF

clone size: NA
V gene: TRBV20-1
J gene: TRBJ2-7
CDR3 protein: CSVRDAYEQYF

clone size: once
V gene: TRBV30
J gene: TRBJ2-5
CDR3 protein: CAWTTGVSQETQYF

clone size: many
V gene: TRBV12-3/TRBV12-4
J gene: TRBJ2-1
CDR3 protein: CASSPAAGVRNNEQFF

clone size: NA
V gene: TRBV19
J gene: NA
CDR3 protein: CATSVLGASSYEQFF

clone size: many
V gene: TRBV18
J gene: TRBJ2-5
CDR3 protein: CASSRQGKETQYF

clone size: many
V gene: TRBV5-5
J gene: TRBJ1-2
CDR3 protein: CASSLQGYYGYTF